These 25 T cell receptor beta chains were sequenced from one sample in a study of human T cells and chemical hapten exposure. Time point of the sample: patch test 1, 2 weeks after DPC sensitization. Specified treatment: therapeutic diphenylcyclopropenone sensitization with weekly scalp DPC. TCRdb passed the RACE reads through MiXCR, listing each CDR3 protein once. The sample holds some 190,000 distinct CDR3 sequences, about 22% seen once. Sequenced material: whole blood, taken in connection with sensitization to the hapten diphenylcyclopropenone (DPC). The receptor source for this set is a woman between 50 and 59 years old with alopecia areata. Some clones in this sample may be carry-over from other donors' samples.

This clonotype was counted only a few times. The rearrangement uses TRBV2 and TRBJ2-1, with D maybe TRBD2 (6 bases). CDR3 size: 10 residues. The V gene's germline CDR1 is SNHLY and CDR2 FYNNEI. Trimming stripped 4 bases from V and 14 bases from J, with 9 bases between. The CDR3 DNA reads TGTGCCAGCAGTGTGCCGGGGGAGTTCTTC. Encoded protein: CASSVPGEFF. Based on the CDR3 plus reference TRBV2 and TRBJ2-1, the full variable domain is EPEVTQTPSHQVTQMGQEVILRCVPISNHLYFYWYRQILGQKVEFLVSFYNNEISEKSEIFDDQFSVERPDGSNFTLKIRSTKLEDSAMYFCASSVPGEFFGPGTRLTVL.

J is TRBJ2-1 and V is TRBV15; 12 nucleotides align to TRBD2. The CDR3 sequence is 20 residues long. Germline-derived CDR1 and CDR2 are LNHNV and YYDKDF (reference sequence). J was trimmed by 2 bases and V by 5 bases; bases with no gene match: 16. The chain's CDR3 is CATSARRRTSGIWTYNEQFF. CDR3 in DNA: TGTGCCACCAGCGCCCGAAGAAGGACTAGCGGGATCTGGACCTACAATGAGCAGTTCTTC.

This clonotype was seen only a few times. The chain carries TRBV28 and TRBJ1-2, with D maybe TRBD1 (5 bases). The germline gives CDR1 MDHEN, CDR2 SYDVKM. The V end lost 6 bases, the J end lost 0 bases, and 8 bases lay between the germline ends. This CDR3 region has 13 residues. The CDR3 loop reads CASRRGANYGYTF. The CDR3 nucleotides read TGTGCCAGCAGAAGGGGAGCTAACTATGGCTACACCTTC.

This sequence joins TRBV15 and TRBJ1-1; D gene ambiguous. Deletions cut 3 bases from V and 1 base from J, with 9 bases between. CDR3 length: 14 residues. CDR1 and CDR2 from the germline V gene are LNHNV and YYDKDF (reference sequence). CDR3 nucleotide sequence: TGTGCCACCAGCAGGCTCGATGGGAACACTGAAGCTTTCTTT. It encodes CATSRLDGNTEAFF. The full variable domain, in which reference TRBV15 and TRBJ1-1 provide the parts outside the CDR3, is DAMVIQNPRYQVTQFGKPVTLSCSQTLNHNVMYWYQQKSSQAPKLLFHYYDKDFNNEADTPDNFQSRRPNTSFCFLDIRSPGLGDTAMYLCATSRLDGNTEAFFGQGTRLTVV.

This clonotype was counted a few times. The CDR3 loop is CASSRAFSEQFF. The CDR3 coding sequence is TGTGCCAGCAGTCGGGCCTTTTCTGAGCAGTTCTTC. V gene TRBV2 combines with J gene TRBJ2-1; the D is unclear. From germline, CDR1 is SNHLY and CDR2 FYNNEI. V was cut by 5 bases and J by 9 bases, with 11 bases left in between. This CDR3 is built from 12 residues.

This chain connects TRBV5-1 to TRBJ2-1; 11 bases are a match to TRBD1. Germline lookup yields CDR1 SGHRS and CDR2 YFSETQ. V dropped 4 bases and J dropped 6; count of bases not matched to a gene: 21. There are 20 residues in the CDR3. CDR3 loop: CASSLRTGGAGLAGSNEQFF. The CDR3 coding sequence is TGCGCCAGCAGCCTCCGGACAGGGGGCGCGGGGCTAGCGGGAAGCAATGAGCAGTTCTTC. Full variable domain (outside the CDR3, taken from reference TRBV5-1 and TRBJ2-1): KAGVTQTPRYLIKTRGQQVTLSCSPISGHRSVSWYQQTPGQGLQFLFEYFSETQRNKGNFPGRFSGRQFSNSRSEMNVSTLELGDSALYLCASSLRTGGAGLAGSNEQFFGPGTRLTVL.

As DNA, the CDR3 is TGTGCCAGCAGATTTGGGGGTGGCAATCAGCCCCAGCATTTT. It yields the protein CASRFGGGNQPQHF. This chain links TRBV12-3 or TRBV12-4 with TRBJ1-5, with a weak D call TRBD1 (5 bases). With 6 bases removed from V and 2 bases from J, the gap between germline ends came to 11 bases. The CDR3 length is 14 residues.

This chain joins TRBV12-3 or TRBV12-4 and TRBJ1-2; D gene unclear. The CDR3 runs 13 residues. V lost 1 base and J lost 8, with 11 bases in between. CDR3 sequence (DNA): TGTGCCAGCAGTTTAGGAGGATACGGAGGCTACACCTTC. This translates into CASSLGGYGGYTF.

This clonotype has only a few counts. The V gene is TRBV6-1, the J gene TRBJ2-7, with D possibly being TRBD2 (5 bases). The CDR3 runs to 13 residues. From germline, CDR1 is MNHNS and CDR2 SASEGT. With 3 bases removed from V and 3 bases from J, the gap between germline ends came to 9 bases. CDR3 in amino acids: CASSDPGGYEQYF. In DNA form, the CDR3 reads TGTGCCAGCAGTGACCCCGGAGGCTACGAGCAGTACTTC.

The chain carries TRBV12-3 or TRBV12-4 and TRBJ2-1, with D perhaps matching TRBD1 (6 bases). Trimming took off 11 bases at V and 3 bases at J, with 20 bases between the two ends. The CDR3 runs to 15 residues. The CDR3 spells CAGSSGVGSYNEQFF. In DNA form, the CDR3 reads TGTGCCGGCTCCTCAGGGGTTGGGAGCTACAATGAGCAGTTCTTC.

This clonotype was counted between two and nine times. The chain combines TRBV5-1 with TRBJ1-1; TRBD1 matches at 9 bases. The CDR3 runs 19 residues. Trimming cost V 1 base and J 0 bases; bases outside gene matches: 13. Germline lookup yields CDR1 SGHRS and CDR2 YFSETQ. This chain's CDR3 is CASSLSFGDRVGLNTEAFF. DNA for the CDR3: TGCGCCAGCAGCTTGTCCTTTGGGGACAGGGTCGGACTGAACACTGAAGCTTTCTTT.

The rearrangement uses TRBV6-2 or TRBV6-3 and TRBJ1-2, with a possible D match to TRBD1 (6 bases). Germline assignment: CDR1 MNHEY and CDR2 SVGEGT. Trimming cost V 5 bases and J 4 bases, with 20 bases left between them. The CDR3 extends over 16 amino acids. The CDR3 bases are TGTGCCAGCAGTCCGCCTCATGGGGGGCGCTCCTATGGCTACACCTTC. Translation: CASSPPHGGRSYGYTF.

The sample holds many counts of this clonotype. The chain is built from TRBV19 and TRBJ2-7; 8 bases agree with TRBD1. V lost 2 bases to trimming and J lost 5 bases; unmatched junction nucleotides: 8. The CDR3 extends over 15 amino acids. In germline, CDR1 is LNHDA, CDR2 SQIVND (reference sequence). The CDR3 is CASSIRQGSGDEQYF. In DNA form, the CDR3 reads TGTGCCAGTAGTATACGACAGGGGTCTGGGGACGAGCAGTACTTC.

The chain joins TRBV10-1 to TRBJ1-5; D is undetermined. This CDR3 is 15 amino acids long. The germline V gene encodes CDR1 WNHNN and CDR2 SYGVQD (reference sequence). V shed 6 bases and J shed 6 bases, with 18 bases lying between them. The CDR3 here is CASSRARVFFQPQHF. The DNA for the CDR3 is TGCGCCAGCAGCCGGGCTAGGGTGTTTTTTCAGCCCCAGCATTTT.

The rearrangement joins TRBV12-3 or TRBV12-4 to TRBJ2-3; D unclear. This CDR3 comprises 12 residues. With 4 bases removed from V and 5 bases from J, the gap between germline ends came to 7 bases. CDR3 in DNA: TGTGCCAGCAGTTCCTGGGGAGATACGCAGTATTTT. The encoded protein is CASSSWGDTQYF.

The V gene is TRBV5-1, the J gene TRBJ2-1, with 8 nucleotides matching TRBD1. The V and J ends lost 0 bases and 7 bases, in that order; junction bases with no gene match: 24. This CDR3 is 21 amino acids long. In germline, CDR1 is SGHRS, CDR2 YFSETQ. The CDR3 loop is CASSLETLAGGHGSTRNEQFF. Written as DNA, the CDR3 is TGCGCCAGCAGCTTGGAAACGTTGGCAGGGGGCCATGGCTCGACGAGGAATGAGCAGTTCTTC.

The V gene is TRBV6-5, the J gene TRBJ1-6, with D uncertain. The CDR3 is 14 amino acids. Trimming cost V 2 bases and J 6 bases, with 8 bases left between them. The germline gives CDR1 MNHEY, CDR2 SVGAGI. The CDR3 nucleotides are TGTGCCAGCAGTTACCGGCAGCTTAATTCACCCCTCCACTTT. Its protein is CASSYRQLNSPLHF.

The chain is built from TRBV5-1 and TRBJ2-7, with D tentatively TRBD1 (6 bases). The CDR3 covers 14 residues. Germline V gene sequence: CDR1 SGHRS, CDR2 YFSETQ. The V end lost 4 bases, the J end lost 6 bases, and 17 bases lay between the germline ends. The CDR3 DNA is TGCGCCAGCAGCCCAGCAGGGGTGTTACCCGAGCAGTACTTC. Translated: CASSPAGVLPEQYF.

There are a few counts of this clonotype. V and J are TRBV20-1 and TRBJ2-1; TRBD2 aligns across 8 bases. CDR1 DFQATT and CDR2 SNEGSKA come from the germline V gene (reference sequence). The length of the CDR3 is 14 residues. Trimming took 5 bases from V and 8 from J; bases not matched to a gene: 11. This CDR3 reads CSALKAGEIYEQFF. CDR3 bases: TGCAGTGCTTTGAAAGCGGGAGAAATCTATGAGCAGTTCTTC.

This clonotype has a count of ten or more. V is TRBV15 and J is TRBJ2-1; D ambiguous. The CDR3 covers 16 residues. Between the trimmed V and J ends, which lost 0 bases and 0 bases, there was a span of 9 bases. Germline CDR1 is LNHNV and CDR2 is YYDKDF (reference sequence). In DNA, the CDR3 is TGTGCCACCAGCAGAGATCACGTCAGCTCCTACAATGAGCAGTTCTTC. It is translated as CATSRDHVSSYNEQFF.

The sample holds many counts of this clonotype. This chain uses TRBV5-1 with TRBJ2-5; D is unclear. The CDR3 has 15 residues. Germline CDR1 is SGHRS and CDR2 is YFSETQ. Between the trimmed V and J ends, which lost 1 base and 2 bases, there was a span of 12 bases. The CDR3 DNA reads TGCGCCAGCAGCTTGTCTGGAACAAGTCAAGAGACCCAGTACTTC. Residues: CASSLSGTSQETQYF.

This chain links TRBV12-3 or TRBV12-4 with TRBJ1-2; tentatively, D is TRBD1 (5 bases). CDR3 size: 16 residues. V was cut by 0 bases and J by 4 bases, with 15 bases left in between. CDR3 in DNA: TGTGCCAGCAGTTTAGCTCGGGACGGACGTTTCTATGGCTACACCTTC. Amino acids: CASSLARDGRFYGYTF.

The chain uses TRBV20-1 and TRBJ2-7, with D tentatively TRBD1 (6 bases). Trimming took 6 bases from V and 1 from J, leaving 10 bases between them. The V gene's germline CDR1 is DFQATT and CDR2 SNEGSKA (reference sequence). The CDR3 extends over 12 amino acids. The DNA of the CDR3 is TGCAGTGCCCCGGACAGTTCCTACGAGCAGTACTTC. Translating gives CSAPDSSYEQYF.

This chain links TRBV5-5 with TRBJ1-1; D perhaps matches TRBD1 (5 bases). V lost 0 bases and J lost 3, with 9 bases in between. The CDR3 is 14 amino acids. Germline CDR1 and CDR2: SGHKS and YYEKEE (reference sequence). CDR3 sequence (DNA): TGTGCCAGCAGCTTGGGGCAGGGTTACACTGAAGCTTTCTTT. It translates to CASSLGQGYTEAFF.

This clonotype was seen a few times. The V call is TRBV6-5, the J call TRBJ1-3; D call uncertain. The CDR3 has 12 residues. The germline gives CDR1 MNHEY, CDR2 SVGAGI. The V and J ends lost 6 bases and 6 bases respectively, with 9 bases between them. The CDR3 nucleotides are TGTGCCAGCAGGGCATCAGCAAACACCATATATTTT. Translated, it gives CASRASANTIYF.